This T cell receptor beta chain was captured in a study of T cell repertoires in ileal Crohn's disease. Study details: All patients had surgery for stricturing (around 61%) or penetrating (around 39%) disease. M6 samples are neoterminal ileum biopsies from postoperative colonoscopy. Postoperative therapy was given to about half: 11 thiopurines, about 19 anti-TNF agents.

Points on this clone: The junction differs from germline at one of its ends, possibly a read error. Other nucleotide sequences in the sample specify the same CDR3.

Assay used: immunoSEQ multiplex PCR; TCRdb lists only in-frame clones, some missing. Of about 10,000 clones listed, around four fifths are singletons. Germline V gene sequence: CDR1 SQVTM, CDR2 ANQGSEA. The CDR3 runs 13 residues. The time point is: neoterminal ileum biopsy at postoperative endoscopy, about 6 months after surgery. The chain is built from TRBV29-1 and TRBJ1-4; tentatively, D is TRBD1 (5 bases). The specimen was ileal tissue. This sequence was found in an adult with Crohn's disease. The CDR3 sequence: CSVGRGNNEKLFF. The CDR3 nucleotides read TGCAGCGTTGGTAGGGGCAATAATGAAAAGCTGTTTTTT. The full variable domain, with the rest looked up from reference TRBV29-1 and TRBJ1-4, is SAVISQKPSRDICQRGTSLTIQCQVDSQVTMMFWYRQQPGQSLTLIATANQGSEATYESGFVIDKFPISRPNLTFSTLTVSNMSPEDSSIYLCSVGRGNNEKLFFGSGTQLSVL.